One and the same sample provided the 5 T cell receptor beta chains below, sequenced in a study of long-term antiretroviral therapy in people with HIV. Researchers report immunoSEQ v3.0 was run at survey level. Here immunoSEQ multiplex PCR was the method, and the copy in TCRdb shows in-frame clones only, minus some. The table shows tens of thousands of clones, with about 80% occurring only once. This specimen consisted of unsorted PBMCs, obtained 3.4 years after starting antiretroviral therapy. The receptors shown here come from a man in his thirties or forties with HIV.

This chain joins TRBV20-1 and TRBJ2-7, with a weak D call TRBD1 (5 bases). The CDR3 has 11 residues. Trimming shortened V by 3 bases and J by 5 bases, and 8 bases separated the two germline ends. Germline CDR1 DFQATT, CDR2 SNEGSKA (reference sequence). The CDR3 sequence is CSARTVDEQYF. Here the CDR3 DNA reads TGCAGTGCTAGGACAGTCGACGAGCAGTACTTC.

The chain employs TRBV21-1 and TRBJ2-3; the listed D gene, TRBD2, was not tested against the DNA. TRBV21-1 constitutes a pseudogene. The CDR3 loop spans 18 amino acids. DNA for the CDR3: TGTGCCAGCAGCAAAGTTCAGGGCCTAGCGGACAACACAGATACGCAGTATTTT. Translating gives CASSKVQGLADNTDTQYF.

J is TRBJ2-1 and V is TRBV4-3; 9 nucleotides line up with TRBD1. J lost 0 bases, V lost 3 bases, and 3 bases had no gene match. The CDR3 is made up of 16 amino acids. Germline-derived CDR1 and CDR2 are LGHNA and YSLEER. The chain's CDR3 is CASSQGQGSSYNEQFF. The CDR3 nucleotides read TGCGCCAGCAGCCAGGGACAGGGAAGCTCCTACAATGAGCAGTTCTTC.

This chain uses TRBV18 with TRBJ2-1; 10 bases map to TRBD2. CDR3 size: 16 residues. CDR1 KGHSH and CDR2 LQKENI come from the germline V gene. J lost 7 bases, V lost 1 base, and 7 bases had no gene match. As DNA, the CDR3 is TGTGCCAGCTCACCACTCTCTAGCGGGAGAAAAAATGAGCAGTTCTTC. This translates into CASSPLSSGRKNEQFF.

The J gene is TRBJ1-1, the V gene TRBV30, with 7 positions matching TRBD1. The CDR3 has 14 amino acids. The V and J ends lost 3 bases and 4 bases, in that order; junction bases with no gene match: 8. In germline, CDR1 is GTSNPN, CDR2 SVGIG (reference sequence). The CDR3 protein is CAWRGTVLSTEAFF. For the CDR3, the DNA is TGTGCCTGGAGAGGGACAGTTCTTAGCACTGAAGCTTTCTTT.